This T cell receptor (beta chain) was found in a study of blood T cells in healthy people across ages. This CDR3 is 15 amino acids long. V lost 7 bases, J lost 5 bases, and 10 bases stayed unmatched. Germline-derived CDR1 and CDR2 are LNHDA and SQIVND (reference sequence). Then a second PCR, running about 7 to 11 cycles, was carried out with a sample-barcoded 5' primer and a J-beta primer mix. MiXCR was run by TCRdb on the 5' RACE reads, yielding one entry per CDR3 protein. The data show fewer than 800,000 distinct CDR3 sequences, roughly 32% seen once. Drawn from each donor were ten milliliters of peripheral blood. A word on this clonotype: The antigen is unknown.

Study-wide results and caveats: Measured against age, TCR beta diversity per million T cells decreased in a roughly linear manner.

The clonotype originates from an elderly woman in good health. Sample: blood. The chain couples TRBV19 to TRBJ2-2; 7 nucleotides match TRBD2. The CDR3 region has the DNA TGTGCCAGTAATTGGGGCCTAGCGGAAACCGGGGAGCTGTTTTTT. It yields the protein CASNWGLAETGELFF.